This T cell receptor beta chain was sequenced in a study of blood T cell repertoires in COVID-19. Study context: The United States, Italy and Spain were the sources of the acute and convalescent COVID-19 samples. Nucleic acid was either cDNA or gDNA, and it came from T cells, B-cell-depleted T cells, or PBMCs.

In the original workflow: Amplification of reference gene primers provided the estimated nucleated cell counts. TCRdb keeps only in-frame clones here, not all; method: immunoSEQ multiplex PCR. For V, J and clone size, that table is used; D and trimming come from the DNA. The sample carries about 100,000 clones, 86% recorded once. This receptor was taken from an elderly man with acute or convalescent COVID-19. The sample comprised peripheral blood.

The CDR3 nucleotides read TGTGCCAGCAGTTTATCACTAGCGGGGAACAATGAGCAGTTCTTC. Amino acids: CASSLSLAGNNEQFF. This chain joins TRBV28 and TRBJ2-1; 10 bases align to TRBD2. Germline CDR1 MDHEN, CDR2 SYDVKM. This CDR3 is built from 15 residues. Trimming removed 1 base from V and 5 bases from J; junction bases left unmatched: 2.